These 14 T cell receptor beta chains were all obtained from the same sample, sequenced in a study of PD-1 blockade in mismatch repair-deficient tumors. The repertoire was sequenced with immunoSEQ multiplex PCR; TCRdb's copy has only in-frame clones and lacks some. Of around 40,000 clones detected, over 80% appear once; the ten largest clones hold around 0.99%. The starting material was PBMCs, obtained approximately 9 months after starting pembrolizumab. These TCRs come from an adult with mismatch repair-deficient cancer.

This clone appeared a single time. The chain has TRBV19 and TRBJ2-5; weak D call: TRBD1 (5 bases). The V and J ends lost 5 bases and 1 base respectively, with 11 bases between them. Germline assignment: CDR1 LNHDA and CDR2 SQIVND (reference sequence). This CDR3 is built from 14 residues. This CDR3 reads CASSFQGTQETQYF. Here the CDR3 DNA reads TGTGCCAGTAGTTTCCAGGGTACCCAAGAGACCCAGTACTTC.

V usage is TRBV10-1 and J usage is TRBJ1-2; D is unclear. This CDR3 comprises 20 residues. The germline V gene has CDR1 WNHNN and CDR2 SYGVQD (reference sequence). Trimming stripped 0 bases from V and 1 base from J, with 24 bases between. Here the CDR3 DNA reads TGCGCCAGCAGTGAGTCCTGGTTGGGCAGGCCAAGGCATTGTAACTATGGCTACACCTTC. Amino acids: CASSESWLGRPRHCNYGYTF.

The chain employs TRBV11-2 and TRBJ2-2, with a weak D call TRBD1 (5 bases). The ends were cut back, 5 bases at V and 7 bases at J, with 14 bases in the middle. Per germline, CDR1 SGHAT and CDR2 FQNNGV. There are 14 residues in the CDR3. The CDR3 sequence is CASSPVRADGELFF. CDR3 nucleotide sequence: TGTGCCAGCAGCCCCGTCAGGGCCGACGGGGAGCTGTTTTTT.

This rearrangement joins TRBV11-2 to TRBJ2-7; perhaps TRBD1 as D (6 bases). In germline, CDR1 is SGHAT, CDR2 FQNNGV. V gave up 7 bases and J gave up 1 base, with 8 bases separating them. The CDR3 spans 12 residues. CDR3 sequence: CASTDRSYEQYF. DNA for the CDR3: TGTGCCAGCACGGACAGATCCTACGAGCAGTACTTC.

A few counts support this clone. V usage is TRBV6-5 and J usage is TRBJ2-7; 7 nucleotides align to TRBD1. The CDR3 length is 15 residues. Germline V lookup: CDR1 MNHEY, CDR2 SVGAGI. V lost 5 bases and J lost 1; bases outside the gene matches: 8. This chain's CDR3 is CASSRVVGQSYEQYF. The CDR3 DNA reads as TGTGCCAGCAGTCGCGTAGTGGGACAGTCCTACGAGCAGTACTTC.

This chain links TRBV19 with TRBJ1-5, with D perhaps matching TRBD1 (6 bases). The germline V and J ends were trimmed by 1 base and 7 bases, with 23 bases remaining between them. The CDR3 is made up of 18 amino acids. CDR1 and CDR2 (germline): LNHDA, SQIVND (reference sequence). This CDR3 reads CASSIGASTQGWRQPQHF. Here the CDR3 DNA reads TGTGCCAGTAGTATAGGGGCCAGCACACAGGGTTGGAGGCAGCCCCAGCATTTT.

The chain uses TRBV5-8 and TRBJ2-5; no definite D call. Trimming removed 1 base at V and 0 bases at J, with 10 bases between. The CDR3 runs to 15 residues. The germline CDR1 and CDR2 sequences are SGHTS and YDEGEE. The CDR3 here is CASSLSYSYQETQYF. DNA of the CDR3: TGTGCCAGCAGCTTGAGCTATTCGTACCAAGAGACCCAGTACTTC.

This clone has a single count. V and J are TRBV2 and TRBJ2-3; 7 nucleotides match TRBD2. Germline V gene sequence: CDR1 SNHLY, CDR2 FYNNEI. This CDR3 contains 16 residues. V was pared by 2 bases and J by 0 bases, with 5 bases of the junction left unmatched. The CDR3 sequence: CASSESPSGSTDTQYF. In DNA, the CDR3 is TGTGCCAGCAGTGAATCCCCTAGCGGTAGCACAGATACGCAGTATTTT.

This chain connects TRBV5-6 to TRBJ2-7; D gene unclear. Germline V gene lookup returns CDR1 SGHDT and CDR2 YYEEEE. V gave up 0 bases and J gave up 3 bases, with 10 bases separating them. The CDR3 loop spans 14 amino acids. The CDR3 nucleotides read TGTGCCAGCAGCTTGGTTGACGGGTACTACGAGCAGTACTTC. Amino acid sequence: CASSLVDGYYEQYF.

CDR3 loop: CASSSLAGGGSSSYNEQFF. The DNA for the CDR3 is TGTGCCAGCAGCTCTTTAGCGGGAGGGGGCTCGAGCTCCTACAATGAGCAGTTCTTC. The chain uses TRBV11-2 and TRBJ2-1; 11 bases map to TRBD2. CDR1 SGHAT and CDR2 FQNNGV come from the germline V gene. CDR3 length: 19 residues. Losses at the gene ends were 4 bases for V and 0 bases for J; bases not matched to a gene: 11.

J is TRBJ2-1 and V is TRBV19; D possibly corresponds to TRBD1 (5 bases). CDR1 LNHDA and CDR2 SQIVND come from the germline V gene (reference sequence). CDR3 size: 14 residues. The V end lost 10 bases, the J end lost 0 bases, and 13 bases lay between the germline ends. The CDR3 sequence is CATRVTASYNEQFF. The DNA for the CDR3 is TGTGCCACCAGGGTGACAGCCTCCTACAATGAGCAGTTCTTC.

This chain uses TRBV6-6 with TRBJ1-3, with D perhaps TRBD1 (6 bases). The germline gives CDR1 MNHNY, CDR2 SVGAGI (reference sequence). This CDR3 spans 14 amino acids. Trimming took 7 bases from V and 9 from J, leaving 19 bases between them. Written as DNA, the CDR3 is TGTGCCAGCAAACAGGGAGAGGGGTTCGGCACCATATATTTT. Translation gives CASKQGEGFGTIYF.

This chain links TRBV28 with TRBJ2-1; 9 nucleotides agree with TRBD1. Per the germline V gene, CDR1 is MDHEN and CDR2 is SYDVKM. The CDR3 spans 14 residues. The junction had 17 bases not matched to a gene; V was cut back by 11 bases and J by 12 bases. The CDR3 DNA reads TGTGCCGGCAACCGGGACAGGGTCAGCCCGGTGCAGTTCTTC. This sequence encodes CAGNRDRVSPVQFF. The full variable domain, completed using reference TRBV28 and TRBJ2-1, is DVKVTQSSRYLVKRTGEKVFLECVQDMDHENMFWYRQDPGLGLRLIYFSYDVKMKEKGDIPEGYSVSREKKERFSLILESASTNQTSMYLCAGNRDRVSPVQFFGPGTRLTVL.

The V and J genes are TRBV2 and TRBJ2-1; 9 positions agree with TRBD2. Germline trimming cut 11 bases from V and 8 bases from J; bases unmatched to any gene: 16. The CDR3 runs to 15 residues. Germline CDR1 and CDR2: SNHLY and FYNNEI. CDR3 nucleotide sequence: TGTGCCGGCCAAAACCTAGCGGGAAGGTCGGATGAGCAGTTCTTC. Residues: CAGQNLAGRSDEQFF.